These T cell receptor beta chains were read from a single sample in a study of T-cell reconstitution after alpha-beta-depleted transplantation in children. MiXCR was run by TCRdb on the PCR reads, yielding one entry per CDR3 protein. The top ten clones hold roughly 24% of a sample with approximately 98,000 distinct CDR3 sequences, around 6.4% of them seen once. Sequencing used PBMCs, mostly from graft donor cells, obtained 360 days after TCRalphabeta/CD19-depleted stem cell transplant. The receptor source for this set is a male patient between 2 and 10 years old who had a stem cell transplant for acute lymphoblastic leukemia, so the T cells may come from the graft donor. Both conserved end residues are part of each CDR3. Each record gives: CDR3 DNA, CDR3 protein, clone size, J gene, D gene, V gene, CDR3 length. D genes are given only for firm matches. Size is omitted from some rows. Given values are once, few, many or a class for expanded clones.

TGCGCCAGCAGCCCGGCTAGCGGGGTAAACATTCAGTACTTC CASSPASGVNIQYF . TRBJ2-4 TRBD2 TRBV5-1 14
TGTGCCAGCAGCGTAGGGGCAGGTTGGGCCTACAATGAGCAGTTCTTC CASSVGAGWAYNEQFF many TRBJ2-1 . TRBV9 16
TGTGCCAGCGCCAGGCTAGCGGGGGTCCTGGGGGAGTACTTC CASARLAGVLGEYF many TRBJ2-7 TRBD2 TRBV7-8 14
TGTGCCGCCTTAATCCGGGACGGACGAGAGACCCAGTACTTC CAALIRDGRETQYF many TRBJ2-5 . TRBV2 14
TGTGCCAGCAGCTTAAATCCCCCCACAGATACGCAGTATTTT CASSLNPPTDTQYF many TRBJ2-3 . TRBV7-8 14
TGTGCCAGCAGTGAAGAGACAGCCGTCGACACTGAAGCTTTCTTT CASSEETAVDTEAFF . TRBJ1-1 . TRBV2 15
TGTGCCAGCAGTCGGACAGCCTCAACTAATGAAAAACTGTTTTTT CASSRTASTNEKLFF few TRBJ1-4 . TRBV6-2/TRBV6-3 15
TGTGCCAGCAGTTTAGCAGGGGTGGCCTACAATGAGCAGTTCTTC CASSLAGVAYNEQFF many TRBJ2-1 . TRBV12-3/TRBV12-4 15
TGTGCCAGCAGTTGGGGGACATCGAACACTGAAGCTTTCTTT CASSWGTSNTEAFF many TRBJ1-1 . TRBV12-3/TRBV12-4 14
TGTGCCAGCAGTACCATGCCGGGAGCATACGAGCAGTACTTC CASSTMPGAYEQYF few TRBJ2-7 . TRBV6-1 14
TGTGCCAGCAGTGCTACCCGACAGGGTTTGGGGGCTGGGGCCAACGTCCTGACTTTC CASSATRQGLGAGANVLTF few TRBJ2-6 TRBD1 TRBV2 19
TGTGCCAGCAGCAGGGGACAGGGCCACGAGCAGTACTTC CASSRGQGHEQYF . TRBJ2-7 TRBD1 TRBV7-6 13
TGTGCCAGCACGAGGGGCTCCTACAATGAGCAGTTCTTC CASTRGSYNEQFF many TRBJ2-1 . TRBV6-1 13
TGTGCCAGCAGCTTGGACAGGGTCGACACAGATACGCAGTATTTT CASSLDRVDTDTQYF . TRBJ2-3 TRBD1 TRBV7-2 15
TGTGCCAGCAGCGTTAGGACAGGCCCCTCCTACGAGCAGTACTTC CASSVRTGPSYEQYF many TRBJ2-7 TRBD1 TRBV9 15
TGTGCCTGGAGTACGAGTAGACAGGGCGGGCGATACGAGCAGTACTTC CAWSTSRQGGRYEQYF . TRBJ2-7 TRBD1 TRBV30 16
TGCGCCAGCAGCCAACTTACTAGCGGGGACTTTCCCTACAATGAGCAGTTCTTC CASSQLTSGDFPYNEQFF many TRBJ2-1 TRBD2 TRBV4-3 18
TGCAGTGCTAGGGGGACAGGGGTCTACGAGCAGTACTTC CSARGTGVYEQYF . TRBJ2-7 TRBD1 TRBV20-1 13
TGCACCATAGACAGGCCCTCCAACGAGCAGTACTTC CTIDRPSNEQYF . TRBJ2-7 . TRBV20-1 12
TGTGCCTGGAGTGTAACCGGGACCGGGGAGCTGTTTTTT CAWSVTGTGELFF many TRBJ2-2 . TRBV30 13
TGTGCCAGCAGTTGGGGACAGGGGGCAGGCCAGCCCCAGCATTTT CASSWGQGAGQPQHF few TRBJ1-5 TRBD1 TRBV27 15
TGCAGAGCTGGGACAGGAAAGTACCAAGAGACCCAGTACTTC CRAGTGKYQETQYF many TRBJ2-5 TRBD1 TRBV20-1 14
TGTGCCAGCAGCCATTGGATCTACGAGCAGTACTTC CASSHWIYEQYF many TRBJ2-7 . TRBV3-1 12
TGCGCCAGCAGCCAAGCCGACAGGGGGCAAGATACGCAGTATTTT CASSQADRGQDTQYF many TRBJ2-3 TRBD1 TRBV4-3 15